These 18 T cell receptor beta chains were all obtained from the same sample, sequenced in a study of tumor-infiltrating lymphocytes in glioblastoma multiforme. TCR beta libraries were built from RNA through three nested multiplex PCR rounds using modified ARM-PCR. A single record per CDR3 protein comes from TCRdb applying MiXCR to the multiplex PCR reads. Among approximately 15,000 distinct CDR3 sequences listed, 55% to 85% were seen once. The sample taken for sequencing was brain tumor tissue. Receptor source: a male donor with glioblastoma.

This chain joins TRBV6-6 and TRBJ2-7; TRBD1 might be the D (6 bases). Germline V gene data show CDR1 as MNHNY and CDR2 as SVGAGI (reference sequence). This CDR3 is 16 amino acids long. The V gene lost 8 bases and the J gene lost 3 bases, with 23 bases spanning the gap. The CDR3 DNA follows: TGTGCCAGCGTATATGGGACATGGATCGATAGCTACGAGCAGTACTTC. Protein product: CASVYGTWIDSYEQYF.

In its sample, this clonotype was seen a few times. The chain joins TRBV6-1 to TRBJ2-2; D remains unclear. The CDR3 runs to 12 residues. Per the germline V gene, CDR1 is MNHNS and CDR2 is SASEGT. V dropped 8 bases and J dropped 1 base, with 5 bases sitting between them. The DNA for the CDR3 is TGTGCCAGCGGGCTGAACACCGGGGAGCTGTTTTTT. Its translation: CASGLNTGELFF.

Note on this clonotype: This may stem from a read error, because a much larger clone lies one nucleotide away. The chain joins TRBV11-2 to TRBJ2-7; maybe TRBD2 (5 bases). The CDR3 contains 14 residues. Germline V gene data show CDR1 as SGHAT and CDR2 as FQNNGV. V was shortened by 1 base and J by 3 bases, with 10 bases between the two germline ends. CDR3 region: CASSLGYSVYEQYF. The CDR3 DNA reads TGTGCCAGCAGCTTAGGCTATAGCGTCTACGAGCAGTACTTC.

With respect to this clonotype: The germline gene is not matched at one end of the junction; a read error may be the cause. The chain couples TRBV20-1 to TRBJ2-1, with D perhaps matching TRBD2 (6 bases). The germline CDR1 and CDR2 sequences are DFQATT and SNEGSKA (reference sequence). The CDR3 covers 15 residues. The CDR3 loop is CSAIGPGLYYDEQFF. CDR3 bases: TGCAGTGCTATTGGCCCGGGACTGTACTACGATGAGCAGTTCTTC.

Turning to this clonotype: The junction departs from the called germline gene at one end, perhaps through a read error. V and J are TRBV20-1 and TRBJ2-5; 7 nucleotides match TRBD2. The CDR3 runs 15 residues. Germline assignment: CDR1 DFQATT and CDR2 SNEGSKA (reference sequence). CDR3 sequence (DNA): TGCAATGCTAGAGATTTGGGGCTAGCGGAAGAGACACAGTACTTC. As protein: CNARDLGLAEETQYF.

In this sample, this clonotype turned up once. This rearrangement joins TRBV29-1 to TRBJ2-7; 11 positions match TRBD1. This CDR3 spans 14 amino acids. Losses at the gene ends were 4 bases for V and 2 bases for J; bases not matched to a gene: 4. Germline assignment: CDR1 SQVTM and CDR2 ANQGSEA. The CDR3 DNA reads TGCAGCGTTGGTCTGGGACAGGGGGCCTACGAGCAGTACTTC. The encoded protein is CSVGLGQGAYEQYF.

The sample holds many counts of this clonotype. The V gene is TRBV2, the J gene TRBJ2-5; TRBD1 aligns across 10 bases. Germline trimming cut 4 bases from V and 4 bases from J; bases unmatched to any gene: 6. CDR1 and CDR2 from the germline V gene are SNHLY and FYNNEI. This CDR3 contains 15 residues. CDR3 sequence: CASSAGDRGLETQYF. The CDR3 DNA is TGTGCCAGCAGTGCAGGAGACAGGGGGCTAGAGACCCAGTACTTC.

This chain joins TRBV28 and TRBJ1-6; TRBD1 matches at 9 bases. This CDR3 spans 15 amino acids. Germline-derived CDR1 and CDR2 are MDHEN and SYDVKM. V dropped 9 bases and J dropped 7; count of bases not matched to a gene: 10. CDR3 sequence: CASSTQGAGNSPLHF. Written as DNA, the CDR3 is TGTGCCAGTAGTACACAGGGGGCAGGAAATTCACCCCTCCACTTT.

The chain recombines TRBV20-1 with TRBJ1-1, with D perhaps matching TRBD1 (6 bases). The V gene's germline CDR1 is DFQATT and CDR2 SNEGSKA (reference sequence). The CDR3 runs to 15 residues. Trimming took off 0 bases at V and 6 bases at J, with 17 bases between the two ends. CDR3: CSARDEGGLVSEAFF. The DNA for the CDR3 is TGCAGTGCTAGAGATGAGGGGGGACTTGTGTCTGAAGCTTTCTTT.

This clonotype appeared a few times. An end of the junction does not agree with germline; a read error may underlie this. The chain couples TRBV6-6 to TRBJ1-4; 9 nucleotides line up with TRBD1. Looked up from germline, CDR1 is MNHNY and CDR2 is SVGAGI (reference sequence). The CDR3 consists of 14 residues. DNA of the CDR3: TGTGCCAGCGGCTCACAGGGGGCAGGTGAAAACCTGTTTTTT. It translates to CASGSQGAGENLFF.

The rearrangement joins TRBV29-1 to TRBJ1-6; D is perhaps TRBD1 (6 bases). The CDR3 has 13 residues. Germline CDR1 is SQVTM and CDR2 is ANQGSEA. V lost 5 bases and J lost 10, with 15 bases in between. CDR3 in DNA: TGCAGCGTTACCATGGACAGTGAATCACCCCTCCACTTT. Amino acid sequence: CSVTMDSESPLHF.

This clonotype was seen a single time. No conserved phenylalanine or tryptophan ends this CDR3, so it is likely a read error. The rearrangement uses TRBV20-1 and TRBJ2-7; weak D call: TRBD2 (6 bases). Germline V gene lookup returns CDR1 DFQATT and CDR2 SNEGSKA (reference sequence). This CDR3 region has 15 residues. Between the trimmed V and J ends, which lost 6 bases and 6 bases, there was a span of 24 bases. CDR3 nucleotides: TGCAGTGCCAACACATTCGGGAGTACGGCCGTCGAGCAGTACCTC. Its protein is CSANTFGSTAVEQYL.

The V and J genes are TRBV10-3 and TRBJ1-3; 7 positions agree with TRBD1. CDR1 and CDR2 from the germline V gene are ENHRY and SYGVKD. The junction had 14 bases not matched to a gene; V was cut back by 8 bases and J by 4 bases. This CDR3 region has 16 residues. In DNA form, the CDR3 reads TGTGCCATCGGACGGGAGGGACAGATGTCCGGAAACACCATATATTTT. Translation gives CAIGREGQMSGNTIYF.

This clonotype has a handful of counts. Here the CDR3 DNA reads TGCAGCGTTGGGGCAGAAAACACCGGGGAGCTGTTTTTT. As protein: CSVGAENTGELFF. The V and J genes are TRBV29-1 and TRBJ2-2, with unresolved D. Per germline, CDR1 SQVTM and CDR2 ANQGSEA. The germline V and J ends were trimmed by 4 bases and 2 bases, with 8 bases remaining between them. This CDR3 contains 13 residues.

In the case of this clonotype: This is likely a read error, given that the CDR3 carries no conserved phenylalanine or tryptophan at its end. The chain has TRBV11-1 and TRBJ2-7; 8 bases agree with TRBD1. This CDR3 spans 12 amino acids. V lost 6 bases, J lost 6 bases, and 4 bases stayed unmatched. Germline loops: CDR1 SGHAT, CDR2 FQDESV (reference sequence). CDR3 loop: CASSGQGREQYY. CDR3 coding DNA: TGTGCCAGCAGTGGACAGGGTCGCGAGCAGTACTAC.

This clonotype was observed many times. This rearrangement joins TRBV28 to TRBJ2-7, with 10 bases fitting TRBD2. J gave up 0 bases and V 6 bases, and 2 bases lay outside the gene matches. This CDR3 has 14 amino acids. The germline gives CDR1 MDHEN, CDR2 SYDVKM. CDR3 nucleotides: TGTGCCAGCAGAGCTAGCGGGAGCTCCTACGAGCAGTACTTC. Its translation is CASRASGSSYEQYF.

On this clonotype itself: Compared with germline, one end of the junction differs, possibly owing to a read error. The J gene is TRBJ2-3, the V gene TRBV11-2, with a weak D call TRBD2 (6 bases). Per germline, CDR1 SGHAT and CDR2 FQNNGV. This CDR3 spans 17 amino acids. CDR3 amino acids: CASSLDLANTSTDTQDF. As DNA, the CDR3 is TGTGCTAGCAGCTTAGATCTTGCAAACACTAGCACAGATACGCAGGATTTT.

The rearrangement joins TRBV20-1 to TRBJ2-1, with TRBD1 identical over 7 bases. The germline V gene encodes CDR1 DFQATT and CDR2 SNEGSKA (reference sequence). V lost 5 bases, J lost 5 bases, and 12 bases stayed unmatched. The CDR3 covers 15 residues. CDR3 in DNA: TGCAGTGCTCTCAACGACAGGGTGGGGGACAATGAGCAGTTCTTC. Protein sequence: CSALNDRVGDNEQFF.